One sample yielded the 12 T cell receptor beta chains listed below, sequenced in a study of cytomegalovirus exposure and HLA in healthy donors. PCR used 60 Vbeta primers and 13 Jbeta primers. Profiling relied on immunoSEQ multiplex PCR, and the TCRdb table lists in-frame clones only, not all of them. The table lists 60,000 to 80,000 clones. Sequencing input: PBMCs. The origin of the receptors is a boy younger than 18 in good health and CMV-seronegative.

This sequence joins TRBV4-1 and TRBJ1-2; weak D call: TRBD1 (5 bases). CDR1 is MGHRA, CDR2 YSYEKL, per germline. Trimming removed 0 bases from V and 4 bases from J, with 9 bases in between. This CDR3 spans 14 amino acids. The CDR3 is CASSQELGGYGYTF. Here the CDR3 DNA reads TGCGCCAGCAGCCAAGAACTGGGGGGCTATGGCTACACCTTC.

Concerning this clone itself: One junction end does not reproduce the germline sequence, and a read error may be involved. The chain recombines TRBV19 with TRBJ1-1; D might be TRBD1 (5 bases). Germline CDR1 reads LNHDA; CDR2 reads SQIVND (reference sequence). The CDR3 totals 13 residues. The CDR3 DNA reads TGTGCCAGTAGCAGGGCAATTAACACTGAAGATTTCTTT. Its translation is CASSRAINTEDFF.

The chain combines TRBV13 with TRBJ1-5; D is possibly TRBD1 (5 bases). The V end was cut by 1 base, the J end by 5 bases, with 9 bases between. This CDR3 is built from 14 residues. Germline V gene lookup returns CDR1 PRHDT and CDR2 FYEKMQ (reference sequence). The CDR3 protein is CASSLAGWDQPQHF. CDR3 bases: TGTGCCAGCAGCTTAGCAGGGTGGGATCAGCCCCAGCATTTT. The full variable domain, in which reference TRBV13 and TRBJ1-5 provide the parts outside the CDR3, is AAGVIQSPRHLIKEKRETATLKCYPIPRHDTVYWYQQGPGQDPQFLISFYEKMQSDKGSIPDRFSAQQFSDYHSELNMSSLELGDSALYFCASSLAGWDQPQHFGDGTRLSIL.

The chain employs TRBV7-9 and TRBJ2-5, with 13 positions matching TRBD2. V shed 5 bases, J shed 2 bases, and the junction held 5 bases outside the gene matches. The CDR3 sequence is 16 residues long. The V gene's germline CDR1 is SEHNR and CDR2 FQNEAQ (reference sequence). The CDR3 DNA follows: TGTGCCAGCAGCCGACCGGGACTAGCGGGACAAGAGACCCAGTACTTC. It encodes CASSRPGLAGQETQYF.

The V call is TRBV2, the J call TRBJ2-1; D gene uncertain. Germline V gene lookup returns CDR1 SNHLY and CDR2 FYNNEI. Trimming took 4 bases from V and 9 from J, leaving 7 bases between them. CDR3 size: 11 residues. The CDR3 sequence: CASSAYGEQFF. CDR3 in DNA: TGTGCCAGCAGTGCCTACGGTGAGCAGTTCTTC.

This chain connects TRBV28 to TRBJ1-3; D remains ambiguous. CDR1 and CDR2 from the germline V gene are MDHEN and SYDVKM. The CDR3 extends over 15 amino acids. The germline V and J ends were trimmed by 6 bases and 0 bases, with 12 bases remaining between them. Written as DNA, the CDR3 is TGTGCCAGCAGCCCAGTCAGGTTCTCTGGAAACACCATATATTTT. Amino acid sequence: CASSPVRFSGNTIYF.

The chain is built from TRBV7-9 and TRBJ1-1; D unclear. V lost 5 bases to trimming and J lost 6 bases, with 10 bases between them. Germline CDR1 is SEHNR and CDR2 is FQNEAQ (reference sequence). CDR3 length: 12 residues. The CDR3 DNA reads as TGTGCCAGCAGCCTCGGCGGGGCTGAAGCTTTCTTT. Amino acids: CASSLGGAEAFF.

The V gene is TRBV29-1, the J gene TRBJ2-3, with D perhaps TRBD2 (6 bases). Deletions cut 3 bases from V and 1 base from J, with 11 bases between. The length of the CDR3 is 14 residues. Germline V gene sequence: CDR1 SQVTM, CDR2 ANQGSEA. DNA for the CDR3: TGCAGCGTTGAGGGGACTTGGGGCACAGATACGCAGTATTTT. It specifies CSVEGTWGTDTQYF.

This sequence joins TRBV5-1 and TRBJ2-1; D is possibly TRBD1 (6 bases). Germline loops: CDR1 SGHRS, CDR2 YFSETQ. With 3 bases removed from V and 8 bases from J, the gap between germline ends came to 15 bases. This CDR3 contains 14 residues. The CDR3 bases are TGCGCCAGCAGCTCGACCACAGGGATGTATGAGCAGTTCTTC. It translates to CASSSTTGMYEQFF. Filled out from reference TRBV5-1 and TRBJ2-1, the complete variable domain reads KAGVTQTPRYLIKTRGQQVTLSCSPISGHRSVSWYQQTPGQGLQFLFEYFSETQRNKGNFPGRFSGRQFSNSRSEMNVSTLELGDSALYLCASSSTTGMYEQFFGPGTRLTVL.

The chain has TRBV25-1 and TRBJ1-4; weak D call: TRBD1 (5 bases). The germline V gene has CDR1 MGHDK and CDR2 SYGVNS. The germline V and J ends were trimmed by 5 bases and 0 bases, with 19 bases remaining between them. This CDR3 region has 18 residues. The DNA of the CDR3 is TGTGCCAGCAGTCCGAGCAGGGAACCGCCTGCAACTAATGAAAAACTGTTTTTT. Amino acid sequence: CASSPSREPPATNEKLFF.

The rearrangement joins TRBV6-6 to TRBJ1-2; 7 bases are shared with TRBD1. The CDR3 loop spans 13 amino acids. The V gene end was trimmed by 0 bases and the J gene end by 8 bases; junction bases not matched to a gene: 3. Looked up from germline, CDR1 is MNHNY and CDR2 is SVGAGI (reference sequence). Written as DNA, the CDR3 is TGTGCCAGCAGTTACTCGAACAGGGGAGGCTACACCTTC. This sequence encodes CASSYSNRGGYTF.

This chain links TRBV19 with TRBJ1-5; a weak D match, TRBD1 (5 bases). The CDR3 extends over 13 amino acids. The V and J ends lost 9 bases and 6 bases respectively, with 15 bases between them. CDR1 LNHDA and CDR2 SQIVND come from the germline V gene (reference sequence). CDR3 amino acids: CASSVAGGQPQHF. In DNA form, the CDR3 reads TGTGCCAGCTCGGTAGCGGGGGGTCAGCCCCAGCATTTT.